This T cell receptor beta chain was captured by sequencing in a study of OX40 agonist ivuxolimab in advanced cancers. CDR3 length: 13 residues. Germline V gives CDR1 SGHRS, CDR2 YFSETQ. After removal of 9 bases from V and 9 bases from J, the junction contained 6 bases not matched to a gene. Assay used: immunoSEQ multiplex PCR; TCRdb lists only in-frame clones, some missing. The data hold fewer than 25,000 clones, with 60% to 85% observed a single time. The origin of this receptor is an adult with an advanced solid tumor such as melanoma, head and neck, liver or kidney cancer. The material sequenced was CD4+ or CD8+ T cells sorted from blood, taken in a trial of the OX40 agonist ivuxolimab. The chain recombines TRBV5-1 with TRBJ2-1, with 13 bases fitting TRBD2. The CDR3 region is CATGLAGVSEQFF. CDR3 nucleotide sequence: TGCGCCACCGGACTAGCGGGAGTAAGTGAGCAGTTCTTC.